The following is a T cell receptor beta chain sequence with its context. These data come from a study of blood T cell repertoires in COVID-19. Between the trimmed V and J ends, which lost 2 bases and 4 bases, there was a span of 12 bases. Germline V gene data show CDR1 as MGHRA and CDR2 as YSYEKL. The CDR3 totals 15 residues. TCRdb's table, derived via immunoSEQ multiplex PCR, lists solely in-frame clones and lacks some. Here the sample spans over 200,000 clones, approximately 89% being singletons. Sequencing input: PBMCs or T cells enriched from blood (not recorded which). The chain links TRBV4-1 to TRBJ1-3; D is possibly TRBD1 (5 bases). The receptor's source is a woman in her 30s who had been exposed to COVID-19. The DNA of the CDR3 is TGCGCCAGCAGCCAACCCAGGGAAAGAGGAAACACCATATATTTT. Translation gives CASSQPRERGNTIYF.